The next 7 T cell receptor beta chains were all read from a single sample in a study of blood T cells in healthy people across ages. Alongside a J-beta primer mix, a sample-barcoded 5' primer served in a second PCR lasting about 6 to 12 cycles. MiXCR, run by TCRdb on the 5' RACE reads, gives a single entry per CDR3 protein. This sample yields approximately 690,000 distinct CDR3 sequences, of which under 70% are seen a single time; 30% to 40% belongs to the top ten. The sequenced sample consisted of blood. The receptor source for this set is a man aged 60-69 years in good health.

This clonotype was recorded a few times. The CDR3 sequence: CASSAPDRGRSEQYF. The CDR3 region has the DNA TGTGCCAGCAGCGCCCCTGACAGGGGGCGAAGCGAGCAGTACTTC. The genes are TRBV7-2 and TRBJ2-4; 10 positions agree with TRBD1. Judging by the DNA end, TRBJ2-7 fits better; the J call may be wrong. The CDR3 covers 15 residues. Germline CDR1 and CDR2: SGHTA and FQGNSA.

The genes are TRBV18 and TRBJ2-7; no clear D gene. This CDR3 is 14 amino acids long. CDR1 is KGHSH and CDR2 is LQKENI in the germline V gene. Trimming cost V 2 bases and J 5 bases, with 13 bases left between them. CDR3 in DNA: TGTGCCAGCTCACCAGGCCCTTCGCTCGACGAGCAGTACTTC. It encodes CASSPGPSLDEQYF.

The rearrangement joins TRBV7-9 to TRBJ1-4, with D tentatively TRBD1 (5 bases). Germline V gene sequence: CDR1 SEHNR, CDR2 FQNEAQ (reference sequence). V was shortened by 5 bases and J by 4 bases, with 11 bases between the two germline ends. The CDR3 is made up of 14 amino acids. The CDR3 spells CASSRPGLNEKLFF. In DNA, the CDR3 is TGTGCCAGCAGCCGCCCGGGACTTAATGAAAAACTGTTTTTT.

The V call is TRBV4-1, the J call TRBJ2-1, with 7 bases matching TRBD1. CDR3 length equals 12 residues. After removal of 4 bases from V and 10 bases from J, the junction contained 4 bases not matched to a gene. Germline CDR1 is MGHRA and CDR2 is YSYEKL. CDR3 sequence reads: CASSRGGLEQFF. The CDR3 nucleotides are TGCGCCAGCAGCCGAGGGGGCTTGGAGCAGTTCTTC.

This clonotype was counted only a few times. This rearrangement joins TRBV18 to TRBJ2-4; D call uncertain. The CDR3 extends over 14 amino acids. Germline V lookup: CDR1 KGHSH, CDR2 LQKENI. Trimming shortened V by 5 bases and J by 0 bases, and 8 bases separated the two germline ends. CDR3 sequence: CASSVQIAKNIQYF. The CDR3 nucleotides read TGTGCCAGCTCAGTCCAGATAGCCAAAAACATTCAGTACTTC.

The CDR3 sequence is CSARGDSFTDTQYF. For the CDR3, the DNA is TGCAGTGCTCGCGGGGACAGCTTCACAGATACGCAGTATTTT. V usage is TRBV20-1 and J usage is TRBJ2-3, with TRBD1 as a possible D gene (7 bases). V lost 5 bases, J lost 2 bases, and 14 bases lay in between. Germline CDR1 DFQATT, CDR2 SNEGSKA (reference sequence). CDR3 size: 14 residues.

The rearrangement uses TRBV29-1 and TRBJ1-4, with D unresolved. From germline, CDR1 is SQVTM and CDR2 ANQGSEA. The CDR3 sequence is 14 residues long. Trimming took 0 bases from V and 5 from J, leaving 10 bases between them. The CDR3 DNA sequence: TGCAGCGTTGAAGACTTCGGGGAGAATGAAAAACTGTTTTTT. It yields the protein CSVEDFGENEKLFF.